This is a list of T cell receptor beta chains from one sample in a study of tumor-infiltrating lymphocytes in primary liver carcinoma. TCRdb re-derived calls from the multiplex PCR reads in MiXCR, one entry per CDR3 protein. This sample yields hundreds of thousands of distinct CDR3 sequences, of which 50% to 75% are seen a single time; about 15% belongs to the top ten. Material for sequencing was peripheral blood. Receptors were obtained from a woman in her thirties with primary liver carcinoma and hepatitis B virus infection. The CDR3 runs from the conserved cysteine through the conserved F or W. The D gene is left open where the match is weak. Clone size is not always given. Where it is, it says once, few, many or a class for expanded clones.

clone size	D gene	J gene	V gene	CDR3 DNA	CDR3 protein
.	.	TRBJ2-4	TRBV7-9	TGTGCCAGCAGCCCGGGGATAGCGGTAGCCAAAAACATTCAGTACTTC	CASSPGIAVAKNIQYF
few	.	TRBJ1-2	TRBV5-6	TGTGCCAGCAGCTTGGGTCGGGACGGGCATTCTAACTATGGCTACACCTTC	CASSLGRDGHSNYGYTF
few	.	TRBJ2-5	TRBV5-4	TGTGCCAGCAGCTCCTTCGACAGGGGAGGGGGAGAGACCCAGTACTTC	CASSSFDRGGGETQYF
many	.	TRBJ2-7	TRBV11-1	TGTGCCAGCAGCTTGGCTCAGGGAGGCTACGAGCAGTACTTC	CASSLAQGGYEQYF
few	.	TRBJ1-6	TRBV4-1	TGCGCCAGCAGCCAAGGGGCAGGCCGTAATTCACCCCTCCACTTT	CASSQGAGRNSPLHF
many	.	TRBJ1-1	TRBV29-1	TGCAGCGTTGCTCCTTTCCAGCAGAACACTGAAGCTTTCTTT	CSVAPFQQNTEAFF
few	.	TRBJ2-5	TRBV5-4	TGTGCCAGCAGCTTGGGTAGGGAAGAGACCCAGTACTTC	CASSLGREETQYF
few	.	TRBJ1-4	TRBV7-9	TGTGCCAGCAGCTTGGGGGGTCAATTCAATGAAAAACTGTTTTTT	CASSLGGQFNEKLFF
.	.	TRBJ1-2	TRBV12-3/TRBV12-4	TGTGCCAGCAGTTTACGACAGAACTATGGCCACACCTTC	CASSLRQNYGHTF
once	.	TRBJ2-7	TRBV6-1	TGTGCCAGCAGCGAAGGTGGTTCCTACGATCAGTACTTC	CASSEGGSYDQYF
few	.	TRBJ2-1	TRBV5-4	TGTGCCAGCAGACCTACAGGGAGGTACAATGAGCAGTTCTTC	CASRPTGRYNEQFF
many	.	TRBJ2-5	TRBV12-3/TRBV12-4	TGTGCCAGCAGTTTTTTTGGGGAACTGGCGCAAGAGACCCAGTACTTC	CASSFFGELAQETQYF
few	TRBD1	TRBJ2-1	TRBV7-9	TGTGCCAGCAGCCCCCCCGGGACAGGGCTCCGAAATGAGCAGTTCTTC	CASSPPGTGLRNEQFF
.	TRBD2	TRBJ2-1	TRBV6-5	TGTGCCAGCAGTTACGGACCGCGGGAGAGCCAAAATGAGCAGTTCTTC	CASSYGPRESQNEQFF
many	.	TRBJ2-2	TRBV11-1	TGTGCCAGCAGCTTAGCCCAGCGCGGGGAGCTGTTTTTT	CASSLAQRGELFF
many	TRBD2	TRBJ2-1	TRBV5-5	TGTGCCAGCAGCTTGGGGCGGGAGGGGCAGTATGAGCAGTTCTTC	CASSLGREGQYEQFF
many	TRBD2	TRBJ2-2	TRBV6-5	TGTGCCAGCAGAGGTCGGGGGGGGGACACCGGGGAGCTGTTTTTT	CASRGRGGDTGELFF
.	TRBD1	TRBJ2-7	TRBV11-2	TGTGCCAGCAGCTTAGGAGCCGGGACAGCGAAATCCTACGTGCAGTATTTC	CASSLGAGTAKSYVQYF
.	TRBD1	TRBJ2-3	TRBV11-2	TGTGCCAGTAGCTTAGGGGGCCCGGTAATGGGAACGCAGTATTTT	CASSLGGPVMGTQYF
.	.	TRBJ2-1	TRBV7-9	TGTGCCAGCAGCTCGTGGCCCAGTCCCAGCTCCTACAATGAGCAGTTCTTC	CASSSWPSPSSYNEQFF
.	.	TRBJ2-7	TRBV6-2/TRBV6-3	TGTGCCAGCAGTTACTCCGTACACCCCTACAAGCAGCACTTC	CASSYSVHPYKQHF
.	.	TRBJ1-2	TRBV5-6	TGTGCCAGCAGTTACACTCAGAGTGGCTACACCTTC	CASSYTQSGYTF
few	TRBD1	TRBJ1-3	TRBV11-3	TGTGCCAGCTCGACAGGGCTATCTGGAAACACCATATATTTT	CASSTGLSGNTIYF
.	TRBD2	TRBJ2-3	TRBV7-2	TGTGCCATCAGCTTATTTGGACTAGCGACTAGCACAGATACGCAGTATTTT	CAISLFGLATSTDTQYF
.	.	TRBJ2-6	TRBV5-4	TGTGCCAGCAGCCCCGCACCTGGGTCCCCTGGGGCCAACGTCCTGACTTTC	CASSPAPGSPGANVLTF
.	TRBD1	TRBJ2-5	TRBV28	TGTGCCAGCAGTACAGGGGGTCAAGAGGCCCAGTACTTC	CASSTGGQEAQYF
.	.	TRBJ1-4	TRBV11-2	TGTGCCGGCAGCACGATAAAAGCAACTAATGAAAAACTGTTTTTT	CAGSTIKATNEKLFF
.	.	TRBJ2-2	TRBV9	TGTGCCAGCAGCGTCGAACAGGGCACCCGGGAGCTGTTTTTT	CASSVEQGTRELFF
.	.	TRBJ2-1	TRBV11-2	TGTGCCAGCAGCTTGGATCTAGCGCCGACCTACATTGAGCAGTTCTTC	CASSLDLAPTYIEQFF
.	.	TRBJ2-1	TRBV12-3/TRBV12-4	TGTGCCAGCAGTTTTGGCCCCAGAAATGAGCAGTTCTTC	CASSFGPRNEQFF
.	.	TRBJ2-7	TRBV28	TGTGCCAGCTCGTACCGGGGACCCCGAAGGGACGAGCAGTACTTC	CASSYRGPRRDEQYF
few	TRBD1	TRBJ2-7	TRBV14	TGTGCCAGCAGCCAATCCGGGACAGGGTGGTACGAGCAGTACTTC	CASSQSGTGWYEQYF
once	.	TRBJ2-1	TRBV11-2	TGTGACAGCAGCTTATCGGTTACGAACGAGCAGTCCTTC	CDSSLSVTNEQSF
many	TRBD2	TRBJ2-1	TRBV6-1	TGTGCCAGCAGTGGGACTAGCTGGCCCTACAATGAGCAGTTCTTC	CASSGTSWPYNEQFF
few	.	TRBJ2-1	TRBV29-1	TGCAACGTAGATCAAGATGAGCAGTTCTTC	CNVDQDEQFF
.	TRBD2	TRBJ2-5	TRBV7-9	TGTGCCCGGAGCGGGGGGAACCAAGAGACCCAGTACTTC	CARSGGNQETQYF